The 3 T cell receptor beta chains presented below share a single source sample, sequenced in a study of shared clonotypes between healthy human individuals. Sequencing was performed with immunoSEQ multiplex PCR; in TCRdb, only in-frame clones are kept and a portion is missing. The top ten clones hold around an eighth of a sample with approximately 500,000 clones, over 60% of them seen once. The sequencing input was PBMCs. The receptors stem from a woman between 40 and 50 years old in good health. Some clones in this sample may be carry-over from other donors' samples.

This clone was detected once. The chain couples TRBV5-1 to TRBJ2-1, with a tentative D call TRBD1 (6 bases). Between the trimmed V and J ends, which lost 4 bases and 3 bases, there was a span of 14 bases. The CDR3 is made up of 15 amino acids. CDR1 is SGHRS and CDR2 is YFSETQ in the germline V gene. DNA of the CDR3: TGCGCCAGCAGCACCCCGGACAGAAACTACAATGAGCAGTTCTTC. Encoded protein: CASSTPDRNYNEQFF.

This rearrangement joins TRBV5-4 to TRBJ2-7; D is possibly TRBD2 (5 bases). Trimming took off 3 bases at V and 3 bases at J, with 16 bases between the two ends. The CDR3 runs 15 residues. Germline-derived CDR1 and CDR2 are SGHNT and YYREEE (reference sequence). In nucleotides, the CDR3 is TGTGCCAGCAGCTCCGGAGCCCAGGAGGTCTACGAGCAGTACTTC. Amino acid sequence: CASSSGAQEVYEQYF.

This clone has only a few counts. One end of the junction fails to match germline, which may point to a read error. CDR3 loop: CASSLRQGSHNEQFF. The CDR3 bases are TGTGCCAGCAGTCTTCGACAGGGCTCCCACAATGAGCAGTTCTTC. The V gene is TRBV27, the J gene TRBJ2-1, with TRBD1 identical over 7 bases. Germline assignment: CDR1 MNHEY and CDR2 SMNVEV (reference sequence). This CDR3 contains 15 residues.